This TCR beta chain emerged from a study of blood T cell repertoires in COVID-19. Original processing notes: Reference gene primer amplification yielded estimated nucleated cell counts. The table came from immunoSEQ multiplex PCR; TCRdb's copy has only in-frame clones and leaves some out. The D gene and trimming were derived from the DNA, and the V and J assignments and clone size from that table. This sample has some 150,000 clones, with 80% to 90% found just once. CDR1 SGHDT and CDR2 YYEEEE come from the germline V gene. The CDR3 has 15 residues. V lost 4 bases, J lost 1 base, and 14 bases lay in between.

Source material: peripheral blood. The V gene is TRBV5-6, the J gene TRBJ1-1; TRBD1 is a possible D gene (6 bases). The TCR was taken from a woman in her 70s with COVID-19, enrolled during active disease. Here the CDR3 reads CASSSWGGPNTEAFF. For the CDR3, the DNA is TGTGCCAGCAGCAGCTGGGGGGGGCCGAACACTGAAGCTTTCTTT.